These T cell receptor beta chains were read from a single sample in a study of blood T cells in healthy people across ages. One entry per CDR3 protein, called by TCRdb with MiXCR from the 5' RACE reads. The sample lists approximately 790,000 distinct CDR3 sequences; roughly 60% were seen once. The sample comprised blood. Receptors were obtained from a man younger than 45 in good health. CDR3s include the opening cysteine and the closing phenylalanine or tryptophan. The D gene is left open where the match is weak. The size field is filled for only some rows; it gives once, few, many or a size class.

TGTGCCAGCAACCCGCTTGACCCTACGAGGAATGAGCAGTACTTC CASNPLDPTRNEQYF - TRBJ2-7 TRBV28 once
TGTGCCAGCAGTTACAACTATGGCTACACCTTC CASSYNYGYTF - TRBJ1-2 TRBV28 few
TGTGCCATCAGTGAGTGGGACAGGCAAGAGACCCAGTACTTC CAISEWDRQETQYF TRBD1 TRBJ2-5 TRBV10-3 few
TGTGCCAGCAGCTTCGCGGGGGAGATAAACTCACCCCTCCACTTT CASSFAGEINSPLHF - TRBJ1-6 TRBV5-5 few
TGTGCCAGCAGTGACACAGGGGCTCCGGAGGAGACCCAGTACTTC CASSDTGAPEETQYF TRBD1 TRBJ2-5 TRBV6-2/TRBV6-3 -
TGTGCCAGCATGACAAGGGGTGAGCAGTTCTTC CASMTRGEQFF - TRBJ2-1 TRBV6-5 -
TGCAGTGCAAAGGGACAGATCTCCTACGAGCAGTACTTC CSAKGQISYEQYF TRBD1 TRBJ2-7 TRBV20-1 -
TGTGCCAGCAGCTTTAGCGGGACAACTAGCACAGATACGCAGTATTTT CASSFSGTTSTDTQYF TRBD2 TRBJ2-3 TRBV7-9 -
TGCAGTGCTAGATGGCAGGGAATACTAGAGACCCAGTACTTC CSARWQGILETQYF - TRBJ2-5 TRBV20-1 -
TGTGCCAGCAGCCAGCCAGGTGGGGGCCTTAACGAGCAGTACTTC CASSQPGGGLNEQYF - TRBJ2-7 TRBV3-1 once
TGTGCCAGCAGTTACAGCCGGCCCGGGGGCAATGAGCAGTTCTTC CASSYSRPGGNEQFF - TRBJ2-1 TRBV6-2/TRBV6-3 -
TGCGCCAGCAGCCAGCGGGGGGGCCCTGTTGAGCAGTTCTTC CASSQRGGPVEQFF TRBD2 TRBJ2-1 TRBV4-1 -
TGTGCCAGCAGCCAAGAATTAACGTACGATGGCTACACCTTC CASSQELTYDGYTF - TRBJ1-2 TRBV4-2 once
TGTGCCAGCAGCCAAGTTTTCGGGACAGGGGGACCGACTAACTATGGCTACACCTTC CASSQVFGTGGPTNYGYTF TRBD1 TRBJ1-2 TRBV3-1 -
TGTGCCAGCAGCTTTCGGCTAGCTGGGGAGACCCAGTACTTC CASSFRLAGETQYF - TRBJ2-5 TRBV13 -
TGTGCCAGCAGTGAATATGGCAGGGGGCTCGGGCGGAACAATTACGAGCAGTACTTC CASSEYGRGLGRNNYEQYF TRBD1 TRBJ2-7 TRBV25-1 -
TGCAGTGCTAGAGATAGGGGGATCGGCTATGGCTACACCTTC CSARDRGIGYGYTF - TRBJ1-2 TRBV20-1 -
TGTGCCAGCTCACCCCGGACTCCGTCTAGCACAGATACGCAGTATTTT CASSPRTPSSTDTQYF - TRBJ2-3 TRBV18 -
TGTGCCAGCAGCAACGGACAGGGCATCTACGAGCAGTACTTC CASSNGQGIYEQYF TRBD1 TRBJ2-7 TRBV28 -
TGTGCCAGCAGCAAAGTCGGGGGGCGCGTTGAGCAGTTCTTC CASSKVGGRVEQFF - TRBJ2-1 TRBV21-1 few
TGTGCCAGCAGTAGGGACACAAAGCAGCCCCAGCATTTT CASSRDTKQPQHF - TRBJ1-5 TRBV28 -
TGCAGTGTTAGCGACAGCTACGAGCAGTACTTC CSVSDSYEQYF - TRBJ2-7 TRBV20-1 few
TGTGCCAGCAGCTTAGTGGGACAAGCTAACTATGGCTACACCTTC CASSLVGQANYGYTF - TRBJ1-2 TRBV7-2 -
TGTGCCAGCAGTTCTCGGGACTTTGGAAAGTACAATGAGCAGTTCTTC CASSSRDFGKYNEQFF - TRBJ2-1 TRBV12-3/TRBV12-4 -
TGTGCCAGCAGTCGTCTAGCGGGGGTAAACTACGAGCAGTACTTC CASSRLAGVNYEQYF TRBD2 TRBJ2-7 TRBV2 -
TGTGCCAGCTCTCAAGGAGGGGGGAACACTGAAGCTTTCTTT CASSQGGGNTEAFF - TRBJ1-1 TRBV25-1 few
TGTGCCAGCAGCTTGGGGGGGCCTCTGGAGACCCAGTACTTC CASSLGGPLETQYF - TRBJ2-5 TRBV7-2 -
TGTGCCAGCAGCTTCGACTTCGGGGGGGATACCGATGAGCAGTTCTTC CASSFDFGGDTDEQFF TRBD2 TRBJ2-1 TRBV7-9 -
TGTGCCAGCAGCCCGTGGACAGGAGGCTACGAGCAGTACTTC CASSPWTGGYEQYF TRBD1 TRBJ2-7 TRBV7-9 once
TGTGCCAGCAGCTTACCTAGCGGGGGCCTCCGGGAGACCCAGTACTTC CASSLPSGGLRETQYF TRBD2 TRBJ2-5 TRBV7-8 -
TGTGCCAGCAGCTTAGAAATGAACAGGGCCCAGCCCCAGCATTTT CASSLEMNRAQPQHF - TRBJ1-5 TRBV7-2 -
TGTGCCAGCAGCTTAGCGGAGATTTCCCATGGCTACACCTTC CASSLAEISHGYTF - TRBJ1-2 TRBV7-9 -
TGTGCCAGCAGCCATTCCGGACAGTTCAATCAGCCCCAGCATTTT CASSHSGQFNQPQHF - TRBJ1-5 TRBV3-1 few
TGTGCCAGCAGCCAAGTAGTCATGGGGTCCAAAAACATTCAGTACTTC CASSQVVMGSKNIQYF - TRBJ2-4 TRBV3-1 -
TGTGCCAGCAGTTCTTCAAGACTTGGAGAGCAGTTCTTC CASSSSRLGEQFF - TRBJ2-1 TRBV27 few
TGTGCCAGCAGTCCAAGTCGGGTCGGGGAGCTGTTTTTT CASSPSRVGELFF - TRBJ2-2 TRBV12-3/TRBV12-4 few
TGCAGTGCTCTCAGGCCGTCGGAGACGCAGTATTTT CSALRPSETQYF - TRBJ2-3 TRBV20-1 few
TGTGCCAGCAGTCCAGCGGGACAGGGTTTCAATGAGCAGTTCTTC CASSPAGQGFNEQFF TRBD1 TRBJ2-1 TRBV6-5 -
TGTGCCAGCAGTGTAACTAGCGGGGGGACAGATACGCAGTATTTT CASSVTSGGTDTQYF TRBD2 TRBJ2-3 TRBV9 -
TGCGCCAGCAGCTACGGGGGCCAGGGCACTGAAGCTTTCTTT CASSYGGQGTEAFF - TRBJ1-1 TRBV5-1 -
TGCAGTGCTAGAGCAGGACAGGGACAAACTGAAGCTTTCTTT CSARAGQGQTEAFF TRBD1 TRBJ1-1 TRBV20-1 -
TGTACCAGCAGCTCTCCCTGGGGACAGCTAGCCAAAAACATTCAGTACTTC CTSSSPWGQLAKNIQYF TRBD1 TRBJ2-4 TRBV27 -
TGTGCCAGCACGGAGGTTAGCAATCAGCCCCAGCATTTT CASTEVSNQPQHF - TRBJ1-5 TRBV2 -
TGTGCCCTAGGGCGGCAGAGGAATGAGCAGTTCTTC CALGRQRNEQFF - TRBJ2-1 TRBV30 -
TGCAGTGCTAGTTACCTTTTGGATGAGCAGTTCTTC CSASYLLDEQFF - TRBJ2-1 TRBV20-1 -
TGCAGTGCGCCCAGAAACACTGAAGCTTTCTTT CSAPRNTEAFF - TRBJ1-1 TRBV20-1 -
TGTGCCAGCAGTACCAGATCGCCCCTCCACTTT CASSTRSPLHF - TRBJ1-6 TRBV7-3 few